Below, one T cell receptor (beta chain) is given with its context. No cognate antigen has been identified for it. Base qualities were left out, and no much larger clone turns up one base away. The immunoSEQ Assay, a bias-controlled multiplex PCR, was used to amplify TCRbeta CDR3 regions from genomic DNA. Per the original workflow: The number of nucleated cells in each sample was estimated from the amplification of reference gene primers within the assay. To quantify the absolute abundance of each unique TCRbeta CDR3 rearrangement, sequence reads were collapsed and filtered. For each sample, productive Simpson clonality was calculated as the square root of Simpson's diversity index across productive rearrangements. TCRdb limited this immuneACCESS table to in-frame rearrangements with V and J called. A share of clones is missing; checked studies link under half to unresolved V genes, and the rest is unexplained. D and trimming come from the DNA, and the V and J calls and clone size come from that table. The sample records 95,000 to 150,000 clones, 83% of which are singletons. The top ten constitute over 5% of the sample.

These data originate in a study of blood T cell repertoires in COVID-19 (dated by TCRdb to the early 2020s). About the full investigation: Collaborator samples came from the United States, Italy and Spain and covered acute and convalescent phases of COVID-19. The material from the prospective study consisted of cDNA or gDNA derived from T cells, B-cell-depleted T cells, or PBMCs. Deeply sampled blood TCRbeta repertoires from subjects exposed to, actively infected with, or recovered from COVID-19 were included in the dataset. A freely available public database, intended as a resource for researchers studying the immune response to SARS-CoV-2, is where the repertoires were released. Samples were obtained from the ongoing ImmuneRACE study (first 160 participants) and from 1,254 subjects provided by 6 global collaborators. A de-identified subject ID, COVID-19 status, age in years and sex were almost always included in the sample metadata. HLA class I and class II types, where available, came from metadata supplied by the sample provider rather than from assay-based typing.

Whole blood was collected in K2EDTA tubes by collaborating institutions according to the institutions' own protocols. Collaborator samples were shipped for TCRbeta analysis as frozen whole blood, isolated PBMCs, or DNA extracted from either sample type. Overall study results and their limits: The quantity of clinical and demographic metadata differed by source and by participant and was supplied without curation.

The material sequenced was peripheral blood. This sequence was found in a man older than 75 with active or convalescent COVID-19.

The CDR3 reads as follows: CASSQDERGDADTQYF. The sequenced DNA: TGTGCCAGCAGCCAAGATGAGCGGGGGGACGCAGATACGCAGTATTTT. The receptor chain draws on TRBV4-2 and TRBJ2-3; a stretch of 9 junction bases matches TRBD2. The germline V gene provides CDR1 LGHNA and CDR2 YNFKEQ. V and J are trimmed by 0 bases and 4 bases, and the gene matches miss 5 bases of the junction. The CDR3 starts with the cysteine, ends with the phenylalanine, and has 16 residues. Only CDR3 DNA is held: 48 bases, read in frame from base 1.